This T cell receptor (beta chain) appears in the sequencing data of a study of shared clonotypes between healthy human individuals. In the CD4+ fraction, cells were divided into CD45RA+ naive and CD45RA-negative memory subsets. Assay used: immunoSEQ multiplex PCR; TCRdb lists only in-frame clones, some missing. The sample shows 2.3 million or so clones, about 92% of them seen only once. The clonotype was recovered from a man between 18 and 29 years old in good health. Some clones in this sample may be carry-over from other donors' samples. The sequenced material came from naive CD4+ T cells from PBMCs. Subset meaning: CD45RA+ positively selected.

CDR3 in DNA: TGCGCCAGCAGCCCGGGACAGGCCTATGGCTACACCTTC. It encodes CASSPGQAYGYTF. The chain employs TRBV5-1 and TRBJ1-2; 8 bases align to TRBD1. V lost 4 bases and J lost 4; bases outside the gene matches: 3. CDR3 length: 13 residues. Germline CDR1 reads SGHRS; CDR2 reads YFSETQ.